Sequencing of this T cell receptor beta chain was carried out in a study of T cells in localized non-small cell lung cancer. General study findings and limits: As only one tumor region underwent sequencing, heterogeneity remains possible. Overall survival was longer when the density of T cells in the blood was higher. In adjacent lung appeared a median around 60 of the top 100 tumor clones. Uninvolved adjacent lung had the highest recorded T cell clonality, with tumor below it.

Of note for this clone: Its cognate antigen is unknown. Relative to the germline gene, one junction end is altered; a read error may explain this.

CDR1 is GTSNPN and CDR2 is SVGIG in the germline V gene (reference sequence). This CDR3 has 14 residues. The repertoire was sequenced with immunoSEQ multiplex PCR; TCRdb's copy has only in-frame clones and lacks some. The sample gives approximately 31,000 clones, 85% to 90% of which show up once; just under 3% is in the top ten. This specimen was peripheral blood, taken before any cancer treatment. The rearrangement uses TRBV30 and TRBJ2-2; 8 bases agree with TRBD1. This receptor was taken from a female donor older than 55 with stage I lung adenocarcinoma. CDR3 DNA sequence: TGTGCCCGAATCCGGACAGGGAATCACCGGGGAGCTGTTTTT. Protein sequence: CARIRTGNHRGAVF. Using reference TRBV30 and TRBJ2-2 for the parts outside the CDR3, the full variable domain is SQTIHQWPATLVQPVGSPLSLECTVEGTSNPNLYWYRQAAGRGLQLLFYSVGIGQISSEVPQNLSASRPQDRQFILSSKKLLLSDSGFYLCARIRTGNHRGAVFGEGSRLTVL.